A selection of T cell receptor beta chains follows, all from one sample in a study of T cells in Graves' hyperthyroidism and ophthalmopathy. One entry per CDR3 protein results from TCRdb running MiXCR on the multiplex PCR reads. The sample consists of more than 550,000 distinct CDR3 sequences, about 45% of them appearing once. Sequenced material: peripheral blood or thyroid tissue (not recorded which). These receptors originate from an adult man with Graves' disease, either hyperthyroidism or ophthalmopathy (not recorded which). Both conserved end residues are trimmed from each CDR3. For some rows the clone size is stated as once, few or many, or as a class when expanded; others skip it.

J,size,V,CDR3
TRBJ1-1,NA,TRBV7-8,ASKLLTGANTEAF
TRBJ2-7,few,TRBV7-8,ASSLVGTAYEQY
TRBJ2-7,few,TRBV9,ASSVASGRFYEQY
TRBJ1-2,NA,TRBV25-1,ASSELTRASYGYT
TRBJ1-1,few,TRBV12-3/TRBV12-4,ASSLRDRGGTEAF
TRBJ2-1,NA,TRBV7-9,ASSRGQRGNEQF
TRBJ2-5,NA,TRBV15,ATSRDRATQY
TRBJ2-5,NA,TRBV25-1,ASRTSGIETQY
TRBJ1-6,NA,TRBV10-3,AISESSGTGNSPLH
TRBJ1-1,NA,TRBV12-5,ASGGGPYEAF
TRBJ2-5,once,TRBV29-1,SGRDRVGQQETQY
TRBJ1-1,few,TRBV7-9,ASQSGTGIQGGWNTEAF
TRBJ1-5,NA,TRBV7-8,ASRTQSNQPQH
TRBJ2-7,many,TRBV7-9,ASSGGTTGTYEQY
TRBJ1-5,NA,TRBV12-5,ASGLEASGSAQH
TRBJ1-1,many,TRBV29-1,SVEDVGDTEAF
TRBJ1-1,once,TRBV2,ASSLGQGFMNTEAF
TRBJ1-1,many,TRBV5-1,ASSSGLREAF
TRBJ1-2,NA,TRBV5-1,ASSPQGVDYGYT
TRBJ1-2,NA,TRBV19,ASDRGGNYGYT
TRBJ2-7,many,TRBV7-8,ASSLGGLAGSEQY
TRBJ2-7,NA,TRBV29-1,SVRVEHGYEQY
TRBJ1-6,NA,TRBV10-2,ASSEGGLSPLH
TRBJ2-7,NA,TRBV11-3,ASSSFGDHQEQY
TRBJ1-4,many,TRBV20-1,SASDGGEKLF
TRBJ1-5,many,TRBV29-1,SVEERNQPQH
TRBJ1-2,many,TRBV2,ASSERDILT
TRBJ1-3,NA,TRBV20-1,SARDIPDRRSGNTIY
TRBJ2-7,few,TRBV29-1,SVGTDWREQY
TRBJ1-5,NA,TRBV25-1,ASSQDWGQGGQPQH
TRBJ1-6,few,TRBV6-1,ASSLATGGFNSPLH
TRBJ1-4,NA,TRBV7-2,TSSPDRANEKLF
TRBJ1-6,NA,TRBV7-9,ASSSSIGGQGTNSPLH
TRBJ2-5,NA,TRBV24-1,ASSDRAGETQY
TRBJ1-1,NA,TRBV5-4,ASSLAGQDKAF
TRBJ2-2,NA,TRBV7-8,ASSDAAGGNTGELF
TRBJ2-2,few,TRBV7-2,ASSLVASPNTGELF
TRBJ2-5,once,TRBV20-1,SAREAGGPYETQY
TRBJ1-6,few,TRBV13,ASSRTGVNSPLH
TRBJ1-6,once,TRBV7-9,ASSLVGGRGSPLH
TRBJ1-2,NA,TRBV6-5,ASSYRDRNYGYT
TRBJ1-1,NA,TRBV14,ASSQGGGWRNTEAF
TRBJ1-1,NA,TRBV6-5,ASSYSGRGNTEAF
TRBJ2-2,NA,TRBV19,ATTSQGAGSTGELF
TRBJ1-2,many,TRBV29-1,SGQTSNYGYT
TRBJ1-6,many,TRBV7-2,ASSLAVAGQLNSPLH
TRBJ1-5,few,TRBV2,ASSAFNRAGDQPQH
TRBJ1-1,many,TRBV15,ATSRDDLTGTNTEAF
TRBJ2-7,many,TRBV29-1,SVDVGMGAQY
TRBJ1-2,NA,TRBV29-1,SVVRDHYGYT